This TCR beta chain was recovered during a study of cytomegalovirus exposure and HLA in healthy donors. Study results and caveats: The study carried out a later analysis of TCR beta sequences. It associated approximately 16,000 of them with specific HLA alleles at a false discovery rate of 0.05.

PCR primers comprised 60 Vbeta and 13 Jbeta primers. Profiling relied on immunoSEQ multiplex PCR, and the TCRdb table lists in-frame clones only, not all of them. The data contain hundreds of thousands of clones, approximately 78% of them singletons. For this clone: Antigen specificity is unknown.

The CDR3 sequence is 16 residues long. CDR1 and CDR2 (germline): ENHRY, SYGVKD. V lost 6 bases to trimming and J lost 5 bases; unmatched junction nucleotides: 10. V is TRBV10-3 and J is TRBJ2-5, with 12 bases identical to TRBD2. The sample consisted of PBMCs. The TCR sequence derives from a male donor in good health and CMV-seronegative. As DNA, the CDR3 is TGTGCCATCAGCCTAGCGGGAGGGCCTGGGGCTGAGACCCAGTACTTC. It encodes CAISLAGGPGAETQYF.